Sequencing of this T cell receptor beta chain was carried out in a study of radiation and T cells in renal cell carcinoma. General study findings and limits: From baseline, blood top tumor clonotypes peaked at 2 weeks post-radiation. Without pretreatment biopsies, baseline tumor clonotype presence was undetermined.

From germline, CDR1 is SQVTM and CDR2 ANQGSEA. Trimming removed 2 bases from V and 4 bases from J; junction bases left unmatched: 5. This CDR3 spans 14 amino acids. Time point denoted: baseline pretreatment blood. As to treatment: 15 Gy SBRT to primary tumor, nephrectomy 4 weeks later. Radiation-treated patients gave blood at baseline, week 2 and week 4. Clear cell pathology was present in this patient's renal cell carcinoma. Of note for this clone: Antigen specificity is unknown.

Repertoires were generated with immunoSEQ multiplex PCR, while TCRdb's copy carries only in-frame clones and drops some. The sample includes approximately 94,000 clones, approximately 80% of them seen just once. The material was blood, obtained from a patient whose treatment included radiotherapy and nephrectomy. The TCR was taken from a man aged 60 to 69 with renal cell carcinoma. The chain has TRBV29-1 and TRBJ2-3; TRBD2 matches at 8 bases. The CDR3 sequence is CSVETQRGPDTQYF. CDR3 nucleotides: TGCAGCGTTGAAACCCAGCGGGGGCCAGATACGCAGTATTTT.